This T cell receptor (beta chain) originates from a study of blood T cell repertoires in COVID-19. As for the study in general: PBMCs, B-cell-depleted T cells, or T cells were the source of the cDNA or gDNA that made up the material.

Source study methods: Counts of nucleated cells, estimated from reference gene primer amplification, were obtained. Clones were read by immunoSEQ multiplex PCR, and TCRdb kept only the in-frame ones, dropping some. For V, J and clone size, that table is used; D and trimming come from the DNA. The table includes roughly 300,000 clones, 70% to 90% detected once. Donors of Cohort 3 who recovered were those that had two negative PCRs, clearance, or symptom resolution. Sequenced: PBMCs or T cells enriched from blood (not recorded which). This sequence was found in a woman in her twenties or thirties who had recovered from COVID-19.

CDR3 residues: CASSQGGNSSPLHF. In nucleotides, the CDR3 is TGTGCCAGCAGCCAAGGAGGGAATAGTTCACCCCTCCACTTT. This rearrangement joins TRBV3-1 (or the pseudogene TRBV3-2) to TRBJ1-6; D gene ambiguous. This CDR3 region has 14 residues. Germline V gene lookup returns CDR1 LGHDT and CDR2 YNNKEL (reference sequence). Trimming shortened V by 1 base and J by 9 bases, and 10 bases separated the two germline ends.